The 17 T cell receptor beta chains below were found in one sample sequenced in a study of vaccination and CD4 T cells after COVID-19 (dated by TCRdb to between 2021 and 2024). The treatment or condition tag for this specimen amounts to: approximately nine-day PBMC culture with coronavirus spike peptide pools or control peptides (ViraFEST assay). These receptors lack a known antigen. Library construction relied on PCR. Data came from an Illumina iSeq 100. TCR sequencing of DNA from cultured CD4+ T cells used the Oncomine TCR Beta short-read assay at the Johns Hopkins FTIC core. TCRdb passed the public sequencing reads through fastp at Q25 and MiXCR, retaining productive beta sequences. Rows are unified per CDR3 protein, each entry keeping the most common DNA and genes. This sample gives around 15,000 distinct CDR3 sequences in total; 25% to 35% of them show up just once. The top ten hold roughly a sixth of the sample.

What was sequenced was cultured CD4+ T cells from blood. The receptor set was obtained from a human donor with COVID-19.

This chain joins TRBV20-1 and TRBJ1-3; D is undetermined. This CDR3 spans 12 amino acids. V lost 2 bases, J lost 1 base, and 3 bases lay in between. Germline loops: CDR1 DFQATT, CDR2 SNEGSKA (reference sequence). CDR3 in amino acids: CSARWSGNTIYF. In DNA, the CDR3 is TGCAGTGCTAGATGGTCTGGAAACACCATATATTTT.

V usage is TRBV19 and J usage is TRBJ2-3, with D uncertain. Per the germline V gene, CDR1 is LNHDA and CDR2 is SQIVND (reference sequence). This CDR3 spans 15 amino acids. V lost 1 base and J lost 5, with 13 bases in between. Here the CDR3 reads CASSIGGKVGDTQYF. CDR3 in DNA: TGTGCCAGTAGTATAGGTGGGAAGGTGGGAGATACGCAGTATTTT. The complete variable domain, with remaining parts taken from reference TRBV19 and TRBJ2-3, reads DGGITQSPKYLFRKEGQNVTLSCEQNLNHDAMYWYRQDPGQGLRLIYYSQIVNDFQKGDIAEGYSVSREKKESFPLTVTSAQKNPTAFYLCASSIGGKVGDTQYFGPGTRLTVL.

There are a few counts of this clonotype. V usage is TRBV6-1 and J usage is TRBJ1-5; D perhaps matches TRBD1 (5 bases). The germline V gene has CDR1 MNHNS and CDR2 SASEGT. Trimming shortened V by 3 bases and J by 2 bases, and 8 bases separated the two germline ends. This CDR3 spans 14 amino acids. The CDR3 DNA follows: TGTGCCAGCAGTGAGCAGGGTGGCAATCAGCCCCAGCATTTT. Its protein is CASSEQGGNQPQHF.

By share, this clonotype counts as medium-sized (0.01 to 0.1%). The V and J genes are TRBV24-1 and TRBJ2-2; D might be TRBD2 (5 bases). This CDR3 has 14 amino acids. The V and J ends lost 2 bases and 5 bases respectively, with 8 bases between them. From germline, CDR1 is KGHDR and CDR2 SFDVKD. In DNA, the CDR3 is TGTGCCACCAGTGATTACCCGGGAACCGGGGAGCTGTTTTTT. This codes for CATSDYPGTGELFF.

The CDR3 protein is CSVQVGTGGEKLFF. In nucleotides, the CDR3 is TGCAGCGTTCAGGTGGGGACCGGGGGTGAAAAACTGTTTTTT. The chain couples TRBV29-1 to TRBJ1-4; TRBD1 might be the D (5 bases). V lost 5 bases and J lost 7, with 17 bases in between. The CDR3 sequence is 14 residues long. Germline lookup yields CDR1 SQVTM and CDR2 ANQGSEA.

DNA of the CDR3: TGTGCCAGCAGCCCCCTCCGAGGTCTGAACACTGAAGCTTTCTTT. Its protein product is CASSPLRGLNTEAFF. The chain combines TRBV11-2 with TRBJ1-1, with unresolved D. The V gene's germline CDR1 is SGHAT and CDR2 FQNNGV. Trimming shortened V by 5 bases and J by 0 bases, and 13 bases separated the two germline ends. CDR3 length: 15 amino acids.

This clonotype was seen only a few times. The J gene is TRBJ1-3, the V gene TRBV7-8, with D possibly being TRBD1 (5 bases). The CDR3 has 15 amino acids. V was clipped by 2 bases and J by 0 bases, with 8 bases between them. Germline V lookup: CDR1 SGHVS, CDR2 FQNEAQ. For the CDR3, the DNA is TGTGCCAGCAGCTTAACCGACAGCTCTGGAAACACCATATATTTT. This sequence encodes CASSLTDSSGNTIYF.

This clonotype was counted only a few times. The DNA for the CDR3 is TGTGCCACCAGCAGAGTCGGAAACACCATATATTTT. Protein sequence: CATSRVGNTIYF. The chain has TRBV15 and TRBJ1-3; the D is unclear. The CDR3 spans 12 residues. The germline V and J ends were trimmed by 1 base and 4 bases, with 2 bases remaining between them. Germline CDR1 and CDR2: LNHNV and YYDKDF (reference sequence).

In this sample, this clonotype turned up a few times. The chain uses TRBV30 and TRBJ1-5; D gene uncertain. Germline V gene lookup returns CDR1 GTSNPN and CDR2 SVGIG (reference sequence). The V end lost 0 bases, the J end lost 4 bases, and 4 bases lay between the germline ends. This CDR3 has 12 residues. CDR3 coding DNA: TGTGCCTGGAGTGTCCCGAATCAGCCCCAGCATTTT. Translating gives CAWSVPNQPQHF.

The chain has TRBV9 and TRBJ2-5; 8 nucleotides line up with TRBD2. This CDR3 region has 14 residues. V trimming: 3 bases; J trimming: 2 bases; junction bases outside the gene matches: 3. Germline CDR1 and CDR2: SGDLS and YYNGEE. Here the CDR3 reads CASSGRGAQETQYF. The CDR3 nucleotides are TGTGCCAGCAGCGGGCGGGGGGCTCAAGAGACCCAGTACTTC.

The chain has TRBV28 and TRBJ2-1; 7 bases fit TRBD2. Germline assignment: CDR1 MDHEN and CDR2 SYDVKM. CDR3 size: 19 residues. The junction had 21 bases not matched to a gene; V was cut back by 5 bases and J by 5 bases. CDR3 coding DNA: TGTGCCAGCAGTAGTTCGGGAGGCTTAGGAACCCTTTTAGACAATGAGCAGTTCTTC. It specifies CASSSSGGLGTLLDNEQFF. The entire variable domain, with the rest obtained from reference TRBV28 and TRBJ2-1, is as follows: DVKVTQSSRYLVKRTGEKVFLECVQDMDHENMFWYRQDPGLGLRLIYFSYDVKMKEKGDIPEGYSVSREKKERFSLILESASTNQTSMYLCASSSSGGLGTLLDNEQFFGPGTRLTVL.

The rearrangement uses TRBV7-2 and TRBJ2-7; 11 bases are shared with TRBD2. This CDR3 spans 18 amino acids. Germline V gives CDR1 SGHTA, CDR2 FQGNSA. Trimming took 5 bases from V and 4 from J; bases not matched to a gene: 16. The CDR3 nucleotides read TGTGCCAGCAGCCTCCGGGCTAGCGGGGGGCTGGGGTCGTACGAGCAGTACTTC. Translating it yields CASSLRASGGLGSYEQYF.

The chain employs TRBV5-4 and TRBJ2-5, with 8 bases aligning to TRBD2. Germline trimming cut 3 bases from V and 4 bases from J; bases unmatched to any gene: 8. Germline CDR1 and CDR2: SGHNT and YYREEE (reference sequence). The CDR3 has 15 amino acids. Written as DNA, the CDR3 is TGTGCCAGCAGCTCCGGGAGGGTGGGGGTAGAGACCCAGTACTTC. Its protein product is CASSSGRVGVETQYF. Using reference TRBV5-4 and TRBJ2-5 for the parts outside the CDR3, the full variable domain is ETGVTQSPTHLIKTRGQQVTLRCSSQSGHNTVSWYQQALGQGPQFIFQYYREEENGRGNFPPRFSGLQFPNYSSELNVNALELDDSALYLCASSSGRVGVETQYFGPGTRLLVL.

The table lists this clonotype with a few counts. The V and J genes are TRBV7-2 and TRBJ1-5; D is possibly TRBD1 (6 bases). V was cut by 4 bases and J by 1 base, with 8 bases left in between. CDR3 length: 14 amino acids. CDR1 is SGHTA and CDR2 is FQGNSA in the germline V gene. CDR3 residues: CASSWQGSNQPQHF. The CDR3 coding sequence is TGTGCCAGCAGCTGGCAGGGGAGCAATCAGCCCCAGCATTTT.

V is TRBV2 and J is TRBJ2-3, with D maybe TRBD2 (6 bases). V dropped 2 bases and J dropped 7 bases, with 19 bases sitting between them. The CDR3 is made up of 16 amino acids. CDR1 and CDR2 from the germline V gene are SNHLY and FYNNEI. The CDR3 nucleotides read TGTGCCAGCAGTGAAACCCCGGGACTCCCTGTGTATACGCAGTATTTT. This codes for CASSETPGLPVYTQYF.

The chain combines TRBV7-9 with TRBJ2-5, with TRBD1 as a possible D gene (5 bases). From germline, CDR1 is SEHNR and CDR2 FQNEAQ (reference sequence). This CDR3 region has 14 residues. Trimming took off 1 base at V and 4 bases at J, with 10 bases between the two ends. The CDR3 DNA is TGTGCCAGCAGCTTAGGCGCAGGGTTAGAGACCCAGTACTTC. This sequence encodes CASSLGAGLETQYF.

The DNA for the CDR3 is TGCAGTGCTAGTAGCGGGGGGGCAGGTGAGCAGTTCTTC. It codes for CSASSGGAGEQFF. This chain links TRBV20-1 with TRBJ2-1; 11 bases are shared with TRBD2. V gave up 3 bases and J gave up 9 bases; unmatched junction bases: 4. Germline-derived CDR1 and CDR2 are DFQATT and SNEGSKA (reference sequence). This CDR3 has 13 residues.